These 32 T cell receptor beta chains came from one sample sequenced in a study of radiation and T cells in renal cell carcinoma. Time point of the sample: baseline pretreatment blood. Treatment given: 15 Gy SBRT to primary tumor, nephrectomy 4 weeks later. The repertoire was sequenced with immunoSEQ multiplex PCR; TCRdb's copy has only in-frame clones and lacks some. The sample has about 130,000 clones, roughly 90% seen once. The sequenced sample was blood, obtained from a patient whose treatment included radiotherapy and nephrectomy. The receptors originated from a woman between 45 and 60 years old with renal cell carcinoma.

This chain connects TRBV9 to TRBJ1-2; D not resolved. From germline, CDR1 is SGDLS and CDR2 YYNGEE. The V and J ends lost 6 bases and 1 base respectively, with 13 bases between them. CDR3 length equals 14 residues. CDR3 in DNA: TGTGCCAGCAAACGGCCAGACCGTAACTATGGCTACACCTTC. Its translation: CASKRPDRNYGYTF.

This clone was picked up one time. V is TRBV4-1 and J is TRBJ1-4; 7 positions match TRBD1. The CDR3 extends over 17 amino acids. V lost 3 bases and J lost 3; bases outside the gene matches: 10. In germline, CDR1 is MGHRA, CDR2 YSYEKL. The CDR3 here is CASSQQPRQGANEKLFF. CDR3 nucleotide sequence: TGCGCCAGCAGCCAGCAACCTCGACAGGGAGCTAATGAAAAACTGTTTTTT.

The CDR3 DNA follows: TGTGCCACTACTCGGTTCAATGAGCAGTTCTTC. Its translation is CATTRFNEQFF. The chain has TRBV19 and TRBJ2-1; no clear D gene. Germline lookup yields CDR1 LNHDA and CDR2 SQIVND (reference sequence). Trimming took 10 bases from V and 6 from J, leaving 10 bases between them. The CDR3 is 11 residues long. Supplemented by reference TRBV19 and TRBJ2-1, the full variable domain reads DGGITQSPKYLFRKEGQNVTLSCEQNLNHDAMYWYRQDPGQGLRLIYYSQIVNDFQKGDIAEGYSVSREKKESFPLTVTSAQKNPTAFYLCATTRFNEQFFGPGTRLTVL.

This clone showed up just once. The chain has TRBV2 and TRBJ2-5; tentatively, D is TRBD1 or TRBD2 (6 bases each). The CDR3 has 13 residues. The V gene lost 8 bases and the J gene lost 5 bases, with 15 bases spanning the gap. Germline loops: CDR1 SNHLY, CDR2 FYNNEI. CDR3 sequence: CASEGGAGETQYF. In DNA, the CDR3 is TGTGCCAGCGAGGGGGGCGCGGGCGAGACCCAGTACTTC.

The chain recombines TRBV6-5 with TRBJ2-2; D is unclear. Germline V gives CDR1 MNHEY, CDR2 SVGAGI. V was pared by 6 bases and J by 5 bases, with 13 bases between. There are 14 residues in the CDR3. DNA for the CDR3: TGTGCCAGCAGCAGAATCAAGGGTACCGGGGAGCTGTTTTTT. Translation gives CASSRIKGTGELFF.

This chain uses TRBV21-1 with TRBJ2-1; the table's D gene call, TRBD2, was not cross checked with the DNA. TRBV21-1 counts as a pseudogene. This CDR3 region has 17 residues. The CDR3 DNA sequence: TGTGCCAGCAGCAAAGGGGCGCCCTGCTGGCGGGGGAATGAGCAGTTCTTC. Protein product: CASSKGAPCWRGNEQFF.

The chain links TRBV9 to TRBJ2-2; D call uncertain. Trimming pared 0 bases from V and 3 bases from J, leaving 9 bases between. CDR1 and CDR2 (germline): SGDLS, YYNGEE. The CDR3 extends over 15 amino acids. The CDR3 nucleotides read TGTGCCAGCAGCGTAGGGGGTTTGGACACCGGGGAGCTGTTTTTT. Translating it yields CASSVGGLDTGELFF.

V and J are TRBV10-3 and TRBJ2-3; D call uncertain. Germline values: CDR1 ENHRY, CDR2 SYGVKD. CDR3 length: 14 amino acids. V was clipped by 0 bases and J by 5 bases, with 9 bases between them. The CDR3 is CAISESRLVDTQYF. DNA for the CDR3: TGTGCCATCAGTGAGTCGAGGCTGGTAGATACGCAGTATTTT.

This clone was picked up one time. This sequence joins TRBV10-3 and TRBJ1-5; D remains ambiguous. The CDR3 totals 13 residues. Germline values: CDR1 ENHRY, CDR2 SYGVKD. V lost 0 bases, J lost 2 bases, and 2 bases lay in between. The CDR3 here is CAISESGNQPQHF. The DNA for the CDR3 is TGTGCCATCAGTGAGTCTGGCAATCAGCCCCAGCATTTT.

This clone showed up just once. V usage is TRBV7-9 and J usage is TRBJ2-5; 8 positions agree with TRBD2. V dropped 5 bases and J dropped 5; count of bases not matched to a gene: 4. This CDR3 has 13 residues. Germline CDR1 and CDR2: SEHNR and FQNEAQ (reference sequence). The DNA of the CDR3 is TGTGCCAGCAGCCAAGGACTAGCTGAGACCCAGTACTTC. It translates to CASSQGLAETQYF.

The chain is built from TRBV30 and TRBJ1-4, with D hard to call. Germline CDR1 GTSNPN, CDR2 SVGIG (reference sequence). The length of the CDR3 is 12 residues. The ends were cut back, 0 bases at V and 5 bases at J, with 4 bases in the middle. The CDR3 protein is CAWSVHNEKLFF. The CDR3 DNA sequence: TGTGCCTGGAGTGTACACAATGAAAAACTGTTTTTT.

CDR3 in amino acids: CASSLADSYQPQHF. CDR3 DNA: TGTGCCAGCAGCTTAGCCGACAGTTATCAGCCCCAGCATTTT. The rearrangement uses TRBV7-9 and TRBJ1-5; perhaps TRBD1 as D (5 bases). Germline CDR1 SEHNR, CDR2 FQNEAQ (reference sequence). Trimming stripped 0 bases from V and 5 bases from J, with 8 bases between. The CDR3 has 14 residues.

The J gene is TRBJ2-1, the V gene TRBV19; no definite D call. The CDR3 contains 14 residues. CDR1 is LNHDA and CDR2 is SQIVND in the germline V gene (reference sequence). The V gene lost 0 bases and the J gene lost 7 bases, with 10 bases spanning the gap. The CDR3 loop reads CASSIDLLGNEQFF. As DNA, the CDR3 is TGTGCCAGTAGTATAGATCTATTGGGGAATGAGCAGTTCTTC.

The rearrangement uses TRBV5-6 and TRBJ2-5; D tentatively reads TRBD1 or TRBD2 (5 bases each). V lost 0 bases, J lost 4 bases, and 19 bases lay in between. This CDR3 has 17 amino acids. In germline, CDR1 is SGHDT, CDR2 YYEEEE. The DNA of the CDR3 is TGTGCCAGCAGCTTGGACGGGGTGTGGGGGAGTGGAGAGACCCAGTACTTC. Its protein product is CASSLDGVWGSGETQYF.

The rearrangement links TRBV7-2 to TRBJ2-1; possibly TRBD2 for D (6 bases). This CDR3 comprises 17 residues. Germline-derived CDR1 and CDR2 are SGHTA and FQGNSA. V gave up 0 bases and J gave up 2 bases, with 14 bases separating them. The CDR3 protein is CASSLALVLAAYNEQFF. The DNA for the CDR3 is TGTGCCAGCAGCTTAGCGCTTGTACTAGCAGCCTACAATGAGCAGTTCTTC. The variable domain in full, completed from reference TRBV7-2 and TRBJ2-1, reads GAGVSQSPSNKVTEKGKDVELRCDPISGHTALYWYRQSLGQGLEFLIYFQGNSAPDKSGLPSDRFSAERTGGSVSTLTIQRTQQEDSAVYLCASSLALVLAAYNEQFFGPGTRLTVL.

The J gene is TRBJ2-7, the V gene TRBV4-1; D gene uncertain. This CDR3 has 15 residues. Per germline, CDR1 MGHRA and CDR2 YSYEKL. The V end lost 0 bases, the J end lost 5 bases, and 14 bases lay between the germline ends. CDR3 coding DNA: TGCGCCAGCAGCCAAGAATGGAACCTCCGGGACGAGCAGTACTTC. Translated: CASSQEWNLRDEQYF.

In this sample, this clone turned up a few times. This chain links TRBV7-3 with TRBJ2-1; the D gene could be TRBD1 or TRBD2 (5 bases each). Between the trimmed V and J ends, which lost 2 bases and 0 bases, there was a span of 8 bases. Germline CDR1 is SGHTA and CDR2 is FQGTGA. CDR3 length: 15 amino acids. The chain's CDR3 is CASSLFGASYNEQFF. CDR3 in DNA: TGTGCCAGCAGCTTATTCGGGGCCTCCTACAATGAGCAGTTCTTC.

V gene TRBV18 combines with J gene TRBJ1-1; D is ambiguous. This CDR3 is 13 amino acids long. The ends were cut back, 9 bases at V and 2 bases at J, with 13 bases in the middle. CDR1 and CDR2 from the germline V gene are KGHSH and LQKENI. This chain's CDR3 is CASGENLNTEAFF. The CDR3 DNA is TGTGCCAGTGGAGAGAACCTAAACACTGAAGCTTTCTTT.

This chain uses TRBV9 with TRBJ1-2; no definite D call. CDR3 length equals 16 residues. Germline assignment: CDR1 SGDLS and CDR2 YYNGEE. The V end was cut by 0 bases, the J end by 0 bases, with 12 bases between. CDR3 in amino acids: CASSVGPTRANYGYTF. The DNA for the CDR3 is TGTGCCAGCAGCGTAGGTCCGACTCGAGCTAACTATGGCTACACCTTC.

V gene TRBV6-6 combines with J gene TRBJ1-5; possibly TRBD1 for D (6 bases). This CDR3 has 14 amino acids. Trimming stripped 6 bases from V and 7 bases from J, with 16 bases between. Germline V gene data show CDR1 as MNHNY and CDR2 as SVGAGI (reference sequence). The CDR3 loop is CASRLQGLGQPQHF. The CDR3 DNA sequence: TGTGCCAGCAGACTACAGGGACTGGGCCAGCCCCAGCATTTT.

This clone was seen more than once but under ten times. This sequence joins TRBV9 and TRBJ2-3; D not certain. Trimming shortened V by 0 bases and J by 2 bases, and 7 bases separated the two germline ends. CDR1 SGDLS and CDR2 YYNGEE come from the germline V gene. The CDR3 is 14 residues long. CDR3 DNA sequence: TGTGCCAGCAGCGTAGAGTACCCCACAGATACGCAGTATTTT. This gives the protein CASSVEYPTDTQYF.

The V and J genes are TRBV7-9 and TRBJ2-2; D is perhaps TRBD1 (6 bases). Germline lookup yields CDR1 SEHNR and CDR2 FQNEAQ (reference sequence). The CDR3 extends over 14 amino acids. V was shortened by 1 base and J by 5 bases, with 8 bases between the two germline ends. The CDR3 sequence: CASSLEQGTGELFF. In DNA form, the CDR3 reads TGTGCCAGCAGCTTAGAACAGGGAACCGGGGAGCTGTTTTTT.

This clone was seen only once. The CDR3 bases are TGTGCTAGTGGTTTGGTACTGGTGGTGAACAGGCCGGACACCGGGGAGCTGTTTTTT. This encodes CASGLVLVVNRPDTGELFF. The rearrangement uses TRBV12-5 and TRBJ2-2; TRBD1 might be the D (5 bases). Trimming shortened V by 0 bases and J by 3 bases, and 20 bases separated the two germline ends. Germline values: CDR1 LGHNT, CDR2 FRNRAP. The CDR3 consists of 19 residues.

This clone appeared once. V usage is TRBV11-1 and J usage is TRBJ1-2; a possible D gene is TRBD1 (5 bases). CDR1 is SGHAT and CDR2 is FQDESV in the germline V gene (reference sequence). Trimming removed 3 bases from V and 8 bases from J, with 13 bases in between. The CDR3 is 13 residues long. CDR3 DNA sequence: TGTGCCAGCAGCTTCGGGGGTCCTAGGGGCTACACCTTC. It yields the protein CASSFGGPRGYTF.

The chain employs TRBV7-9 and TRBJ1-4; 9 nucleotides line up with TRBD1. From germline, CDR1 is SEHNR and CDR2 FQNEAQ (reference sequence). V shed 4 bases, J shed 5 bases, and the junction held 5 bases outside the gene matches. The CDR3 runs 15 residues. CDR3 sequence: CASSSAGTGNEKLFF. The CDR3 bases are TGTGCCAGCAGCTCCGCCGGGACAGGGAATGAAAAACTGTTTTTT.

This chain uses TRBV5-1 with TRBJ2-3; TRBD2 matches 11 bases. The CDR3 loop spans 16 amino acids. The V segment lost 4 bases and the J segment 4 bases; nucleotides outside the gene matches: 8. The germline CDR1 and CDR2 sequences are SGHRS and YFSETQ. The CDR3: CASSLRSSGGPDTQYF. CDR3 nucleotide sequence: TGCGCCAGCAGCCTACGCTCTAGCGGGGGGCCAGATACGCAGTATTTT.

This chain connects TRBV5-1 to TRBJ1-2, with 8 bases aligning to TRBD1. This CDR3 contains 14 residues. Looked up from germline, CDR1 is SGHRS and CDR2 is YFSETQ. With 4 bases clipped from V and 4 bases from J, the junction kept 6 bases outside the gene matches. The CDR3 sequence is CASSPQGGGYGYTF. DNA for the CDR3: TGCGCCAGCAGCCCACAGGGGGGAGGCTATGGCTACACCTTC.

This clone was seen only once. This sequence joins TRBV5-1 and TRBJ2-2; no clear D gene. The CDR3 spans 18 residues. CDR1 and CDR2 from the germline V gene are SGHRS and YFSETQ. V was clipped by 5 bases and J by 0 bases, with 20 bases between them. The CDR3 DNA follows: TGCGCCAGCAGACCCTTCGGGCAATTTTCGTCGAACACCGGGGAGCTGTTTTTT. Its translation is CASRPFGQFSSNTGELFF.

The rearrangement links TRBV4-1 to TRBJ1-2; tentatively, D is TRBD1 (6 bases). The CDR3 runs to 15 residues. The germline CDR1 and CDR2 sequences are MGHRA and YSYEKL. The V end lost 6 bases, the J end lost 6 bases, and 20 bases lay between the germline ends. The CDR3 sequence: CASRHTYGGQDGYTF. The CDR3 DNA follows: TGCGCCAGCAGGCACACTTATGGGGGGCAGGATGGCTACACCTTC.

The CDR3 DNA is TGTGCCAGCAGCTCGGGGGGTGCGGAGACCCAGTACTTC. It is translated as CASSSGGAETQYF. The J gene is TRBJ2-5, the V gene TRBV7-3, with TRBD2 matching over 7 bases. The CDR3 runs 13 residues. Germline V gene data show CDR1 as SGHTA and CDR2 as FQGTGA. Trimming removed 4 bases from V and 5 bases from J; junction bases left unmatched: 4.

The rearrangement links TRBV9 to TRBJ1-1, with TRBD1 as a possible D gene (6 bases). V gave up 4 bases and J gave up 1 base, with 14 bases separating them. Germline V CDR1 and CDR2: SGDLS, YYNGEE. The CDR3 totals 15 residues. The CDR3 nucleotides are TGTGCCAGCAGCCCAGTGGGACACCCGAACACTGAAGCTTTCTTT. It yields the protein CASSPVGHPNTEAFF.

This clone was seen only once. V is TRBV7-3 and J is TRBJ2-7; D unresolved. V gave up 2 bases and J gave up 1 base, with 6 bases separating them. The CDR3 contains 13 residues. Germline V gene lookup returns CDR1 SGHTA and CDR2 FQGTGA. CDR3 coding DNA: TGTGCCAGCAGCTTAGGGGTTTCCTACGAGCAGTACTTC. Translating it yields CASSLGVSYEQYF.